This T cell receptor (beta chain) appears in the sequencing data of a study of molecular identifiers for immune sequencing clone quantification. Study-wide results and caveats: Clone sizes that are highly expanded could be underestimated when identical TCR molecules share a barcode.

Bulk TCR library preparation followed previously described methods with listed TCR primers. TCRdb fed the PCR reads into MiXCR, producing one record per CDR3 protein. The sample has 400,000 to 600,000 distinct CDR3 sequences, around 23% seen once. This clonotype was found many times. Its matching antigen is unknown. Sorting was used to obtain naive CD8 T cells (CD8+CD4-CCR7+CD45RA+). The germline V gene has CDR1 SQVTM and CDR2 ANQGSEA. CDR3 length: 16 residues. V gave up 2 bases and J gave up 5 bases, with 19 bases separating them. The chain is built from TRBV29-1 and TRBJ2-4; TRBD1 might be the D (6 bases). Material: naive CD8+ T cells from blood, with Jurkat cell RNA spiked in. Noted subset: FACS-sorted CD8+CD4-CCR7+CD45RA+ naive T cells. This TCR was sampled from a human donor in good health. Some libraries in this study had Jurkat cell RNA spiked in. CDR3 coding DNA: TGCAGCGTTGAACAACTCCAGGGGACCCCCCAAAACATTCAGTACTTC. This sequence encodes CSVEQLQGTPQNIQYF.